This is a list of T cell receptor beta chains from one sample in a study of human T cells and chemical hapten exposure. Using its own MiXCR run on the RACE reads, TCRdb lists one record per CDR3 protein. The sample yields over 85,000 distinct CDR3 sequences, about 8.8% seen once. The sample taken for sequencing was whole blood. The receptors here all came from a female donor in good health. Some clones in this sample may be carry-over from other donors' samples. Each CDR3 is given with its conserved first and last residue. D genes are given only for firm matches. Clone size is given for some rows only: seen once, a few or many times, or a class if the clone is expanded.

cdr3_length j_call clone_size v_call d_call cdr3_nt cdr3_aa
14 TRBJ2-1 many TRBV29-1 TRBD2 TGCAGCGCCGAAACTAGCGGCAGCGGCAATGAGCAGTTCTTC CSAETSGSGNEQFF
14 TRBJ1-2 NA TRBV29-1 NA TGCAGCGTTGAAGGTGCGGGGACCTTCTATGGCTACACCTTC CSVEGAGTFYGYTF
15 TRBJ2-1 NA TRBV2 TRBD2 TGTGCCAGCAGACTCAGCGCCGTAGCGGGAGATGAGCAGTTCTTC CASRLSAVAGDEQFF
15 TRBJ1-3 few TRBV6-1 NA TGTGCCAGCAGTGAAGCAGTCACAGGGACGTACACCATATATTTT CASSEAVTGTYTIYF
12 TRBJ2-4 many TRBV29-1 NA TGCAGCGTTGAGACAGCCAAAAACATTCAGTACTTC CSVETAKNIQYF
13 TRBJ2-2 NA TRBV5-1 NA TGCGCCAGCAGCTTGGTGTCCTCCGGGGAGCTGTTTTTT CASSLVSSGELFF
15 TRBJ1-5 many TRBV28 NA TGTGCCAGCAGTGTGACGGGGGGCGTCGGTCAGCCCCAGCATTTT CASSVTGGVGQPQHF
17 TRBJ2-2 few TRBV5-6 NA TGTGCCAGCAGCTTGATGTTTGCTAGCGACTACACCGGGGAGCTGTTTTTT CASSLMFASDYTGELFF
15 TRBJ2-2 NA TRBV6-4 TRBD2 TGTGCCAGCAGTGGGACTAGTTCCGGGACCGGGGAGCTGTTTTTT CASSGTSSGTGELFF
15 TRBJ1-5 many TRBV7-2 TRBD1 TGTGCCAGCAGCTTAAGTTCACAGGGGAGTCAGCCCCAGCATTTT CASSLSSQGSQPQHF
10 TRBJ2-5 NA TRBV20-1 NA TGCAGTACCCCCGGGGAGACCCAGTACTTC CSTPGETQYF
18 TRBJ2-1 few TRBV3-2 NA TGTGCCAGCAGCCTGGCGTCGCCTCCGTTATATTTTGGCAATGAGCAGTTCTTC CASSLASPPLYFGNEQFF
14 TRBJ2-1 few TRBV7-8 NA TGTGCCAGCAGCTTAGGGGGTGACCCTAACAGGCAGTTCTTC CASSLGGDPNRQFF
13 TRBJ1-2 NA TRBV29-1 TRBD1 TGCAGCGTTCCGGGGACAGGTCCGGGGGGCTACACCTTC CSVPGTGPGGYTF
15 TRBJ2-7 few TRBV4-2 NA TGTGCCAGCAGCCAGCAGCGGGACAGCTCCTACGAGCAGTACTTC CASSQQRDSSYEQYF